The source of this TCR beta chain is a study of blood T cell repertoires in COVID-19. Study-level background: Collection of acute and convalescent COVID-19 samples took place in the United States, Italy and Spain. Sources were T cells, B-cell-depleted T cells, or PBMCs; the material itself was cDNA or gDNA.

In the original analysis: Estimates of nucleated cell counts were drawn from the amplification of reference gene primers. The table came from immunoSEQ multiplex PCR; TCRdb's copy has only in-frame clones and leaves some out. Clonal size and the V and J genes are those of that table, whereas D and trimming came from the DNA. The sample lists roughly 80,000 clones; around 82% were seen once. V was clipped by 3 bases and J by 11 bases; unmatched bases: 12. The germline gives CDR1 SGHDT, CDR2 YYEEEE. The CDR3 covers 14 residues. This clone was found a few times. The sequence was collected from an older woman with acute or convalescent COVID-19. Sample: peripheral blood. The chain couples TRBV5-6 to TRBJ1-1; 8 nucleotides line up with TRBD1. CDR3 residues: CASSYISGGAKAFF. CDR3 nucleotides: TGTGCCAGCAGCTATATTTCAGGGGGCGCGAAGGCTTTCTTT.